Below, 17 T cell receptor beta chains from the same sample are listed, as sequenced in a study of T cells in Graves' hyperthyroidism and ophthalmopathy. The TCR beta CDR3 regions underwent amplification using RNA transcripts as the source. HTBI primers drove first-round RT-PCR of the TCR CDR3. Using its own MiXCR run on the multiplex PCR reads, TCRdb lists one record per CDR3 protein. The repertoire holds a few hundred thousand distinct CDR3 sequences, roughly 20% seen once, with around 27% in the top ten. The sample taken for sequencing was blood. These receptors were obtained from a man aged 18 to 29 with Graves' hyperthyroidism.

The chain carries TRBV30 and TRBJ1-6; maybe TRBD1 (5 bases). Germline V CDR1 and CDR2: GTSNPN, SVGIG (reference sequence). This CDR3 region has 13 residues. Trimming left V 5 bases short and J 7 bases short, with 12 bases between. CDR3 nucleotide sequence: TGTGCCTGGCGTCGGGACCTAAATTCACCCCTCCACTTT. As protein: CAWRRDLNSPLHF. Filled out from reference TRBV30 and TRBJ1-6, the complete variable domain reads SQTIHQWPATLVQPVGSPLSLECTVEGTSNPNLYWYRQAAGRGLQLLFYSVGIGQISSEVPQNLSASRPQDRQFILSSKKLLLSDSGFYLCAWRRDLNSPLHFGNGTRLTVT.

This clonotype has at least ten counts. V is TRBV6-2 or TRBV6-3 and J is TRBJ2-7; TRBD1 agrees at 10 bases. The junction had 18 bases not matched to a gene; V was cut back by 5 bases and J by 2 bases. The CDR3 runs to 19 residues. Per germline, CDR1 MNHEY and CDR2 SVGEGT. Written as DNA, the CDR3 is TGTGCCAGCAGTCCCCACCCACCACCGGGACAGGGGCCACCCTACGAGCAGTACTTC. The encoded protein is CASSPHPPPGQGPPYEQYF.

In this sample, this clonotype turned up many times. The chain uses TRBV6-5 and TRBJ1-1; D call uncertain. The ends were cut back, 0 bases at V and 3 bases at J, with 8 bases in the middle. The germline V gene has CDR1 MNHEY and CDR2 SVGAGI. This CDR3 contains 14 residues. CDR3 in DNA: TGTGCCAGCAGTTACTCGATGGGGTACACTGAAGCTTTCTTT. It is translated as CASSYSMGYTEAFF.

The chain employs TRBV6-1 and TRBJ1-2; D perhaps matches TRBD1 (6 bases). Per the germline V gene, CDR1 is MNHNS and CDR2 is SASEGT. The CDR3 has 15 amino acids. Between the trimmed V and J ends, which lost 7 bases and 0 bases, there was a span of 15 bases. This chain's CDR3 is CASINLKGANYGYTF. Here the CDR3 DNA reads TGTGCCAGCATCAACTTGAAGGGGGCTAACTATGGCTACACCTTC.

There are many counts of this clonotype. The chain has TRBV11-2 and TRBJ1-2, with D maybe TRBD1 (5 bases). The CDR3 runs to 16 residues. V lost 2 bases, J lost 8 bases, and 21 bases lay in between. Germline assignment: CDR1 SGHAT and CDR2 FQNNGV. CDR3 loop: CASSLTGTASDGGYTF. DNA for the CDR3: TGTGCCAGCAGCTTAACCGGGACGGCCAGCGACGGAGGCTACACCTTC.

This clonotype came up a few times. The J gene is TRBJ1-1, the V gene TRBV5-1; TRBD1 might be the D (5 bases). This CDR3 contains 14 residues. Germline assignment: CDR1 SGHRS and CDR2 YFSETQ. The ends were cut back, 3 bases at V and 1 base at J, with 10 bases in the middle. CDR3 amino acids: CASSSGAGNTEAFF. In DNA form, the CDR3 reads TGCGCCAGCAGCTCTGGGGCAGGGAACACTGAAGCTTTCTTT.

The V and J genes are TRBV12-5 and TRBJ1-4; no clear D gene. V gave up 1 base and J gave up 4 bases, with 10 bases separating them. The CDR3 extends over 15 amino acids. The germline CDR1 and CDR2 sequences are LGHNT and FRNRAP. The CDR3 is CASGLGLSINEKLFF. Written as DNA, the CDR3 is TGTGCTAGTGGTTTGGGGCTCTCAATTAATGAAAAACTGTTTTTT.

This clonotype has ten or more counts. This chain joins TRBV19 and TRBJ1-6; D might be TRBD1 (5 bases). The germline CDR1 and CDR2 sequences are LNHDA and SQIVND (reference sequence). This CDR3 contains 13 residues. V lost 10 bases, J lost 6 bases, and 13 bases lay in between. CDR3 sequence (DNA): TGTGCCACCCGGGACGTTCTTAATTCACCCCTCCACTTT. Amino acid sequence: CATRDVLNSPLHF.

The chain couples TRBV5-1 to TRBJ1-6; no definite D call. CDR1 SGHRS and CDR2 YFSETQ come from the germline V gene. CDR3 size: 14 residues. Trimming took off 2 bases at V and 8 bases at J, with 11 bases between the two ends. The CDR3 nucleotides read TGCGCCAGCAGCTTATTTCAGGCCGATTCACCCCTCCACTTT. As protein: CASSLFQADSPLHF.

This clonotype occurred a few times. The chain combines TRBV30 with TRBJ2-6; TRBD2 agrees at 9 bases. The CDR3 length is 16 residues. Looked up from germline, CDR1 is GTSNPN and CDR2 is SVGIG (reference sequence). The V gene end was trimmed by 7 bases and the J gene end by 2 bases; junction bases not matched to a gene: 9. The CDR3 nucleotides are TGTGCCTCACAAGGCGGGGGGGCCCCTGGGGCCAACGTCCTGACTTTC. This gives the protein CASQGGGAPGANVLTF.

This clonotype has a single count. This chain uses TRBV6-1 with TRBJ1-2, with no clear D. CDR3 length equals 10 residues. Germline V lookup: CDR1 MNHNS, CDR2 SASEGT. With 2 bases removed from V and 10 bases from J, the gap between germline ends came to 5 bases. The chain's CDR3 is CASSEQAYTF. The DNA of the CDR3 is TGTGCCAGCAGTGAACAGGCCTACACCTTC.

The chain combines TRBV12-3 or TRBV12-4 with TRBJ2-7; 7 bases match TRBD1. The V gene end was trimmed by 4 bases and the J gene end by 9 bases; junction bases not matched to a gene: 3. The CDR3 runs 11 residues. CDR3 sequence reads: CASSYGDRQYF. CDR3 in DNA: TGTGCCAGCAGTTATGGGGACAGGCAGTACTTC.

This clonotype was counted many times. The V and J genes are TRBV5-6 and TRBJ1-2; D not resolved. From germline, CDR1 is SGHDT and CDR2 YYEEEE. The CDR3 contains 14 residues. The V end lost 4 bases, the J end lost 0 bases, and 10 bases lay between the germline ends. The CDR3 DNA is TGTGCCAGCAGCGAAAAGGGCTCTAACTATGGCTACACCTTC. It codes for CASSEKGSNYGYTF.

The table lists this clonotype with many counts. CDR3 DNA sequence: TGTGCCAGTAGTCCGCGGACAGGGGGCGCGACTGAAGCTTTCTTT. Translated, it gives CASSPRTGGATEAFF. The chain joins TRBV19 to TRBJ1-1; 11 positions match TRBD1. V trimming: 5 bases; J trimming: 5 bases; junction bases outside the gene matches: 7. Looked up from germline, CDR1 is LNHDA and CDR2 is SQIVND (reference sequence). This CDR3 has 15 amino acids. Using reference TRBV19 and TRBJ1-1 for the parts outside the CDR3, the full variable domain is DGGITQSPKYLFRKEGQNVTLSCEQNLNHDAMYWYRQDPGQGLRLIYYSQIVNDFQKGDIAEGYSVSREKKESFPLTVTSAQKNPTAFYLCASSPRTGGATEAFFGQGTRLTVV.

The gene calls are TRBV20-1 and TRBJ1-5, with D hard to call. The germline V gene encodes CDR1 DFQATT and CDR2 SNEGSKA (reference sequence). Trimming shortened V by 1 base and J by 0 bases, and 7 bases separated the two germline ends. The CDR3 is made up of 14 amino acids. Here the CDR3 DNA reads TGCAGTGCTAGAGGGGATGGTAGCAATCAGCCCCAGCATTTT. Translated, it gives CSARGDGSNQPQHF.

This clonotype was recorded at least ten times. The rearrangement uses TRBV7-8 and TRBJ2-5; 11 bases are shared with TRBD2. The CDR3 covers 17 residues. Germline loops: CDR1 SGHVS, CDR2 FQNEAQ. The trim removed 4 bases at V and 2 bases at J, leaving 9 bases unmatched. CDR3 nucleotide sequence: TGTGCCAGCAGCTCGCTGTGGGGACTAGCGGCTCAAGAGACCCAGTACTTC. As protein: CASSSLWGLAAQETQYF.

The chain employs TRBV7-2 and TRBJ2-5; 7 bases map to TRBD1. Germline lookup yields CDR1 SGHTA and CDR2 FQGNSA. CDR3 size: 14 residues. V shed 5 bases, J shed 5 bases, and the junction held 8 bases outside the gene matches. The CDR3 protein is CASSRQGVMETQYF. DNA of the CDR3: TGTGCCAGCAGCCGACAGGGTGTGATGGAGACCCAGTACTTC.